The rows below give T cell receptor beta chains drawn from one sample of a study of blood T cell repertoires in COVID-19. Here immunoSEQ multiplex PCR was the method, and the copy in TCRdb shows in-frame clones only, minus some. In the table there are about 420,000 clones, approximately 90% of which are singletons. Sequencing used peripheral blood. All receptors derive from a man between 18 and 35 years old with COVID-19, enrolled during active disease. Both conserved end residues are part of each CDR3. The order of the fields is J gene, D gene, clone size, V gene, CDR3 protein, CDR3 DNA. A D gene is named only where the DNA matches it firmly. Size values are once, few and many counts, or a class for expanded clones, and some rows have none.

J: TRBJ2-7; D: NA; size: NA; V: TRBV30; CDR3: CAWSPGQGPYEQYF; DNA: TGTGCCTGGAGCCCCGGACAAGGCCCCTACGAGCAGTACTTC
J: TRBJ1-2; D: NA; size: NA; V: TRBV11-1; CDR3: CASSLDDGGDGYTF; DNA: TGTGCCAGCAGCTTAGACGATGGCGGGGATGGCTACACCTTC
J: TRBJ2-3; D: NA; size: NA; V: TRBV24-1; CDR3: CATSDWTFTQYF; DNA: TGTGCCACCAGTGATTGGACATTTACGCAGTATTTT
J: TRBJ2-2; D: NA; size: NA; V: TRBV29-1; CDR3: CSVEWGGWTGELFF; DNA: TGCAGCGTTGAGTGGGGAGGATGGACCGGGGAGCTGTTTTTT
J: TRBJ2-3; D: TRBD2; size: once; V: TRBV2; CDR3: CASTSAPTSQGDTQYF; DNA: TGTGCCAGCACCTCCGCCCCGACTAGCCAGGGAGATACGCAGTATTTT
J: TRBJ2-2; D: NA; size: NA; V: TRBV24-1; CDR3: CATSDPPGGIESNTGELFF; DNA: TGTGCCACCAGTGATCCCCCTGGAGGGATCGAATCGAACACCGGGGAGCTGTTTTTT
J: TRBJ1-4; D: NA; size: NA; V: TRBV27; CDR3: CASSPFGGVQDEKLFF; DNA: TGTGCCAGCAGTCCATTCGGGGGGGTCCAGGATGAAAAACTGTTTTTT
J: TRBJ2-1; D: TRBD2; size: NA; V: TRBV25-1; CDR3: CASSEFYGGAHNEQFF; DNA: TGTGCCAGCAGTGAATTTTACGGGGGGGCCCACAATGAGCAGTTCTTC
J: TRBJ1-2; D: NA; size: NA; V: TRBV5-1; CDR3: CASSLTVNYGYTF; DNA: TGCGCCAGCAGCTTGACAGTTAACTATGGCTACACCTTC
J: TRBJ2-1; D: NA; size: few; V: TRBV5-1; CDR3: CASSLRSGEGHEQFF; DNA: TGCGCCAGCAGCTTGCGTTCAGGGGAAGGCCATGAGCAGTTCTTC